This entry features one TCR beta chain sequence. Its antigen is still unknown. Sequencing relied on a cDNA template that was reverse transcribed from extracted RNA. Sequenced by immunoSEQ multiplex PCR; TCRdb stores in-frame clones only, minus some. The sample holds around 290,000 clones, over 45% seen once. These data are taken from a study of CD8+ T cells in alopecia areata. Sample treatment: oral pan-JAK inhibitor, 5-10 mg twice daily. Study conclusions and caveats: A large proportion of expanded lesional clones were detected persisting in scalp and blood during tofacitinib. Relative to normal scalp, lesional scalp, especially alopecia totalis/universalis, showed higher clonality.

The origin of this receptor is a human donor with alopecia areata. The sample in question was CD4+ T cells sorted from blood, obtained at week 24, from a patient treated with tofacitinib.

CDR3 amino acids: CATSATNYNEQFF. In DNA, the CDR3 is TGTGCCACCAGCGCCACGAATTACAATGAGCAGTTCTTC. The chain has TRBV15 and TRBJ2-1; D not resolved. Per germline, CDR1 LNHNV and CDR2 YYDKDF (reference sequence). The V and J ends lost 5 bases and 4 bases respectively, with 9 bases between them. The CDR3 spans 13 residues.